This T cell receptor beta chain came from a study of cytomegalovirus exposure and HLA in healthy donors. General study results and limits: CMV serostatus was the only recorded immune exposure for donors. Previous analysis showed most TCR beta V segments were productive about 90% or about 30% of the time.

The study ran its PCR with 60 Vbeta and 13 Jbeta primers. Clones were read by immunoSEQ multiplex PCR, and TCRdb kept only the in-frame ones, dropping some. The top ten clones hold less than 3% of a sample with about 200,000 clones, about 80% of them seen once. Comments on this clone: The antigen remains unidentified.

Germline CDR1 MDHEN, CDR2 SYDVKM. Germline trimming cut 3 bases from V and 2 bases from J; bases unmatched to any gene: 14. This CDR3 is built from 20 residues. The V call is TRBV28, the J call TRBJ2-4; TRBD2 matches at 12 bases. What was sequenced was PBMCs. The TCR was taken from a woman under 40 in good health and CMV-seronegative. CDR3 DNA: TGTGCCAGCAGTTTCCTCTGGACTAGCGGGGAACGAAATTCCAAAAACATTCAGTACTTC. This codes for CASSFLWTSGERNSKNIQYF.